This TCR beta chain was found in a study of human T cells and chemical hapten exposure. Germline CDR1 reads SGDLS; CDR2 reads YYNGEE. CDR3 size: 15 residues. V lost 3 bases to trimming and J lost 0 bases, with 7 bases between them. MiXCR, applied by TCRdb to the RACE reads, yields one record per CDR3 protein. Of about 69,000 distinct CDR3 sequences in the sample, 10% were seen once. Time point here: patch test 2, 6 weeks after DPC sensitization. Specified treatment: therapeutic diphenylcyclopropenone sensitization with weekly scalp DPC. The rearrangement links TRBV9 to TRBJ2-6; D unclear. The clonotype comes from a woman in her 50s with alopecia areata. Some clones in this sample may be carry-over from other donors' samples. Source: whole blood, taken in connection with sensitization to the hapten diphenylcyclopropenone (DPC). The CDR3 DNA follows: TGTGCCAGCAGCGCTAGAAACTCTGGGGCCAACGTCCTGACTTTC. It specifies CASSARNSGANVLTF.